A selection of T cell receptor beta chains follows, all from one sample in a study. One entry per CDR3 protein, called by TCRdb with MiXCR from the RT-PCR reads. The sample records more than 550,000 distinct CDR3 sequences, approximately 14% being singletons. The sequenced sample consisted of memory CD4+ T cells from blood. These receptors were collected from a female donor in good health, serving as a healthy control. The CDR3 runs from the conserved cysteine through the conserved F or W. The order of the fields is J gene, D gene, clone size, V gene, CDR3 DNA, CDR3 protein. A D gene is named only where the DNA matches it firmly. Expanded clones get a size class; other rows say once, few or many, or leave the size out.

J gene: TRBJ2-6; D gene: NA; clone size: many; V gene: TRBV6-5; CDR3 DNA: TGTGCCAGCAGTTACTCTGTCAGGGCTGGGGCCAACGTCCTGACTTTC; CDR3 protein: CASSYSVRAGANVLTF
J gene: TRBJ2-7; D gene: NA; clone size: many; V gene: TRBV29-1; CDR3 DNA: TGCAGCGTTGCACTAGCCCAATACGAGCAGTACTTC; CDR3 protein: CSVALAQYEQYF
J gene: TRBJ1-5; D gene: NA; clone size: few; V gene: TRBV12-3/TRBV12-4; CDR3 DNA: TGTGCCAGCAGTCCTGGTAGGGACAATCAGCCCCAGCATTTT; CDR3 protein: CASSPGRDNQPQHF
J gene: TRBJ1-5; D gene: TRBD1; clone size: many; V gene: TRBV18; CDR3 DNA: TGTGCCAGCTCGCCCGCCGGGACAGGGGTAAGCAATCAGCCCCAGCATTTT; CDR3 protein: CASSPAGTGVSNQPQHF
J gene: TRBJ2-3; D gene: TRBD1; clone size: few; V gene: TRBV24-1; CDR3 DNA: TGTGCCACCAGTGACCCCGGACAGGGGGGTCTATATACGCAGTATTTT; CDR3 protein: CATSDPGQGGLYTQYF
J gene: TRBJ2-3; D gene: TRBD2; clone size: many; V gene: TRBV7-3; CDR3 DNA: TGTGCCAGCAGCTTAATGTCGGCTAGCGGGGGGAGCACAGATACGCAGTATTTT; CDR3 protein: CASSLMSASGGSTDTQYF
J gene: TRBJ2-5; D gene: NA; clone size: NA; V gene: TRBV14; CDR3 DNA: TGTGCCAGCAGCCAAGTACCGGCGGAGACCCAGTACTTC; CDR3 protein: CASSQVPAETQYF
J gene: TRBJ2-6; D gene: NA; clone size: many; V gene: TRBV9; CDR3 DNA: TGTGCCAGCAGCGGAGGAATCTCCGGGGCCAACGTCCTGACTTTC; CDR3 protein: CASSGGISGANVLTF
J gene: TRBJ1-1; D gene: TRBD1; clone size: few; V gene: TRBV7-6; CDR3 DNA: TGTGCCAGCAGCTTAGGGACAGGCGGAGCTTTCTTT; CDR3 protein: CASSLGTGGAFF
J gene: TRBJ2-3; D gene: TRBD2; clone size: few; V gene: TRBV4-2; CDR3 DNA: TGTGCCAGCAGCCCACGACCGGGACTAGCTCTAGCAGATACGCAGTATTTT; CDR3 protein: CASSPRPGLALADTQYF
J gene: TRBJ1-5; D gene: TRBD1; clone size: NA; V gene: TRBV5-1; CDR3 DNA: TGCGCCAGCAGCTCCAGGGGGCCTGATTCACCCCAGCATTTT; CDR3 protein: CASSSRGPDSPQHF
J gene: TRBJ2-5; D gene: TRBD2; clone size: NA; V gene: TRBV6-1; CDR3 DNA: TGTGCCAGCAGTGAACAGATAGCGGGAGTGGAGACCCAGTACTTC; CDR3 protein: CASSEQIAGVETQYF
J gene: TRBJ2-1; D gene: TRBD2; clone size: many; V gene: TRBV3-1; CDR3 DNA: TGTGCCAGCAGCCAAACGACTAGCGGGCATGAGCAGTTCTTC; CDR3 protein: CASSQTTSGHEQFF
J gene: TRBJ2-2; D gene: NA; clone size: NA; V gene: TRBV4-3; CDR3 DNA: TGCGCCAGCAGCTCGCGAACGGGGCCGGGAGTTTTTACCGGGGAGCTGTTTTTT; CDR3 protein: CASSSRTGPGVFTGELFF
J gene: TRBJ2-7; D gene: NA; clone size: many; V gene: TRBV6-1; CDR3 DNA: TGTGCCAGCGAGAGCTCCTACGAGCAGTACTTC; CDR3 protein: CASESSYEQYF
J gene: TRBJ1-6; D gene: NA; clone size: NA; V gene: TRBV9; CDR3 DNA: TGTGCCAGCAGCGCGCGGGGGGGCGCGGGTAATTCACCCCTCCACTTT; CDR3 protein: CASSARGGAGNSPLHF
J gene: TRBJ1-2; D gene: TRBD1; clone size: few; V gene: TRBV20-1; CDR3 DNA: TGCAGTGCTAGAGATCTAAGAGGGGGCAACTATGGCTACACCTTC; CDR3 protein: CSARDLRGGNYGYTF
J gene: TRBJ1-6; D gene: TRBD1; clone size: NA; V gene: TRBV5-5; CDR3 DNA: TGTGCCAGCAGTGCATCTCCGGGACAGTCCTCACCCCTCCACTTT; CDR3 protein: CASSASPGQSSPLHF
J gene: TRBJ2-7; D gene: NA; clone size: NA; V gene: TRBV5-5; CDR3 DNA: TGTGCCAGCAGCCTCCGGACTACAGGGGACTACGAGCAGTACTTC; CDR3 protein: CASSLRTTGDYEQYF
J gene: TRBJ1-5; D gene: NA; clone size: NA; V gene: TRBV15; CDR3 DNA: TGTGCCACCAGCAGAGAGGGGATTTATCAGCCCCAGCATTTT; CDR3 protein: CATSREGIYQPQHF
J gene: TRBJ1-6; D gene: TRBD1; clone size: NA; V gene: TRBV7-6; CDR3 DNA: TGTGCCAGCAGCCAAAACCAACAGGGGGCTAATTCACCCCTCCACTTT; CDR3 protein: CASSQNQQGANSPLHF
J gene: TRBJ1-2; D gene: NA; clone size: many; V gene: TRBV29-1; CDR3 DNA: TGCAGCGTTGAAGATCGAAGTGATGGCTACACCTTC; CDR3 protein: CSVEDRSDGYTF
J gene: TRBJ2-3; D gene: TRBD1; clone size: many; V gene: TRBV4-3; CDR3 DNA: TGCGCCAGCAGCCAAGACTACAGGGGCGGCACAGATACGCAGTATTTT; CDR3 protein: CASSQDYRGGTDTQYF
J gene: TRBJ1-2; D gene: NA; clone size: few; V gene: TRBV29-1; CDR3 DNA: TGCAGCGGCTCGGCAGGGGAATATGGCTACACCTTC; CDR3 protein: CSGSAGEYGYTF
J gene: TRBJ1-5; D gene: NA; clone size: NA; V gene: TRBV7-2; CDR3 DNA: TGTGCCAGCAGCTCTATGAACAATCAGCCCCAGCATTTT; CDR3 protein: CASSSMNNQPQHF
J gene: TRBJ1-4; D gene: NA; clone size: once; V gene: TRBV28; CDR3 DNA: TGTGCCATCGCGCGCAGCACTAATGAAAAACTGTTTTTT; CDR3 protein: CAIARSTNEKLFF
J gene: TRBJ2-5; D gene: TRBD2; clone size: many; V gene: TRBV10-3; CDR3 DNA: TGTGCCATCAGAAGCGGGGGGGCTGTCCAAGAGACCCAGTACTTC; CDR3 protein: CAIRSGGAVQETQYF
J gene: TRBJ1-6; D gene: TRBD1; clone size: NA; V gene: TRBV28; CDR3 DNA: TGTGCCAGCAGTTTCACAGGGGGGAGTTCACCCCTCCACTTT; CDR3 protein: CASSFTGGSSPLHF
J gene: TRBJ2-7; D gene: NA; clone size: NA; V gene: TRBV3-1; CDR3 DNA: TGTGCCAGCAGCCAAGCGGGGGGCCTAGGGACAGCCTACGAGCAGTACTTC; CDR3 protein: CASSQAGGLGTAYEQYF
J gene: TRBJ2-5; D gene: NA; clone size: few; V gene: TRBV30; CDR3 DNA: TGTGCCTGGACACAGCGAGAGACCCAGTACTTC; CDR3 protein: CAWTQRETQYF
J gene: TRBJ1-4; D gene: NA; clone size: few; V gene: TRBV5-1; CDR3 DNA: TGCGCCAGCAGCAGGGAGGATGAAAAACTGTTTTTT; CDR3 protein: CASSREDEKLFF
J gene: TRBJ2-2; D gene: NA; clone size: few; V gene: TRBV7-2; CDR3 DNA: TGTGCCAGCAGCTTAGACAGACCCCACACCGGGGAGCTGTTTTTT; CDR3 protein: CASSLDRPHTGELFF
J gene: TRBJ2-1; D gene: NA; clone size: NA; V gene: TRBV12-3/TRBV12-4; CDR3 DNA: TGTGCCAGCAGTTTAGGGGATACAGAATCCAATGAGCAGTTCTTC; CDR3 protein: CASSLGDTESNEQFF
J gene: TRBJ1-1; D gene: NA; clone size: NA; V gene: TRBV5-1; CDR3 DNA: TGCGCCAGCAGCTTTGACGGGGTTCCCACTGAAGCTTTCTTT; CDR3 protein: CASSFDGVPTEAFF
J gene: TRBJ2-7; D gene: TRBD1; clone size: many; V gene: TRBV7-2; CDR3 DNA: TGTGCCAGCAGCTCCCGGACAGGGGGGATCTACGAGCAGTACTTC; CDR3 protein: CASSSRTGGIYEQYF
J gene: TRBJ2-3; D gene: TRBD2; clone size: NA; V gene: TRBV7-2; CDR3 DNA: TGTGCCAGCAGCCCCTATAGAGCGGGGGCAACAGATACGCAGTATTTT; CDR3 protein: CASSPYRAGATDTQYF
J gene: TRBJ2-7; D gene: TRBD1; clone size: NA; V gene: TRBV20-1; CDR3 DNA: TGCAGTGCTAGAGGGACAGGAGTCTCCTACGAGCAGTACTTC; CDR3 protein: CSARGTGVSYEQYF
J gene: TRBJ2-3; D gene: TRBD2; clone size: many; V gene: TRBV20-1; CDR3 DNA: TGCAGTGCTAATAGCGGGGGGAGTTACACAGATACGCAGTATTTT; CDR3 protein: CSANSGGSYTDTQYF
J gene: TRBJ2-7; D gene: NA; clone size: NA; V gene: TRBV30; CDR3 DNA: TGTGCCTGGAGTCGATGGACATCGACAGGAACGTTGGGGGGGCAGTACTTC; CDR3 protein: CAWSRWTSTGTLGGQYF
J gene: TRBJ2-7; D gene: TRBD1; clone size: NA; V gene: TRBV20-1; CDR3 DNA: TGCAGTGCTAGGGGGACAGTAGGGGACGAGCAGTACTTC; CDR3 protein: CSARGTVGDEQYF
J gene: TRBJ2-1; D gene: TRBD2; clone size: few; V gene: TRBV7-2; CDR3 DNA: TGTGCCAGCAGCTCAACTAGCGGGACTCGGGATGAGCAGTTCTTC; CDR3 protein: CASSSTSGTRDEQFF
J gene: TRBJ2-3; D gene: TRBD2; clone size: many; V gene: TRBV20-1; CDR3 DNA: TGCAGTGCTAGCGGGACTAGCGGGGCGACGCAGTATTTT; CDR3 protein: CSASGTSGATQYF
J gene: TRBJ1-2; D gene: TRBD1; clone size: NA; V gene: TRBV27; CDR3 DNA: TGTGCCAGCAGTAATACAGGGGTAAGGGATGGCTACACCTTC; CDR3 protein: CASSNTGVRDGYTF
J gene: TRBJ1-2; D gene: NA; clone size: few; V gene: TRBV9; CDR3 DNA: TGTGCCAGCAGCGAGCGGCCAACCGGGACCTATGGCTACACCTTC; CDR3 protein: CASSERPTGTYGYTF
J gene: TRBJ2-2; D gene: NA; clone size: many; V gene: TRBV4-1; CDR3 DNA: TGCGCCAGCAGCCCTGTTGATCAGGGAGCCGGGGAGCTGTTTTTT; CDR3 protein: CASSPVDQGAGELFF
J gene: TRBJ2-6; D gene: TRBD2; clone size: many; V gene: TRBV6-5; CDR3 DNA: TGTGCCAGCAGTTACTCGTCAGCGGGAGCTGGGGCCAACGTCCTGACTTTC; CDR3 protein: CASSYSSAGAGANVLTF
J gene: TRBJ1-4; D gene: NA; clone size: many; V gene: TRBV20-1; CDR3 DNA: TGCAGTGCTAGAGGATGGGTAGGGCTTAATGAAAAACTGTTTTTT; CDR3 protein: CSARGWVGLNEKLFF
J gene: TRBJ2-3; D gene: TRBD2; clone size: few; V gene: TRBV20-1; CDR3 DNA: TGCAGTGCTAGAGAGCGCGGGAGAGGCACAGATACGCAGTATTTT; CDR3 protein: CSARERGRGTDTQYF
J gene: TRBJ2-1; D gene: TRBD2; clone size: few; V gene: TRBV7-2; CDR3 DNA: TGTGCCAGCAGCTTTACCGGGACTAGCTCCTACAATGAGCAGTTCTTC; CDR3 protein: CASSFTGTSSYNEQFF
J gene: TRBJ2-6; D gene: NA; clone size: many; V gene: TRBV5-1; CDR3 DNA: TGCGCCAGCAGTTTTGGAGGGGGTTCCGCCTCTGGGGCCAACGTCCTGACTTTC; CDR3 protein: CASSFGGGSASGANVLTF
J gene: TRBJ2-5; D gene: NA; clone size: NA; V gene: TRBV7-2; CDR3 DNA: TGTGCCAGCAGCCCCGTGGTCGGGGGCTGGGAGACCCAGTACTTC; CDR3 protein: CASSPVVGGWETQYF
J gene: TRBJ2-3; D gene: TRBD2; clone size: NA; V gene: TRBV2; CDR3 DNA: TGTGCCAGCAGTGCCCCCACGGGATGGGGAGGGGCTGGGGATACGCAGTATTTT; CDR3 protein: CASSAPTGWGGAGDTQYF
J gene: TRBJ1-3; D gene: NA; clone size: many; V gene: TRBV6-6; CDR3 DNA: TGTGCCAGCAGTTACGGGGGACCTGGAAACACCATATATTTT; CDR3 protein: CASSYGGPGNTIYF
J gene: TRBJ2-6; D gene: NA; clone size: NA; V gene: TRBV12-3/TRBV12-4; CDR3 DNA: TGTGCCAGCCGTACAGCCTCTGGGGCCAACGTCCTGACTTTC; CDR3 protein: CASRTASGANVLTF
J gene: TRBJ2-6; D gene: TRBD2; clone size: NA; V gene: TRBV27; CDR3 DNA: TGTGCCAGCAGTGGACTAGCGGGGAACTCTGGGGCCAACGTCCTGACTTTC; CDR3 protein: CASSGLAGNSGANVLTF
J gene: TRBJ1-2; D gene: NA; clone size: few; V gene: TRBV20-1; CDR3 DNA: TGCAGTGCTAGTCCCGCAGGGAGGATGTTATTAGGTGGCTACACCTTC; CDR3 protein: CSASPAGRMLLGGYTF
J gene: TRBJ2-2; D gene: NA; clone size: NA; V gene: TRBV7-2; CDR3 DNA: TGTGCCAGCAGCTCCCCACAGGGCGGAACCGGGGAGCTGTTTTTT; CDR3 protein: CASSSPQGGTGELFF
J gene: TRBJ2-7; D gene: TRBD1; clone size: NA; V gene: TRBV20-1; CDR3 DNA: TGCAGTGCTAGAGAGGGGACAGAACCCTACGAGCAGTACTTC; CDR3 protein: CSAREGTEPYEQYF
J gene: TRBJ2-7; D gene: NA; clone size: NA; V gene: TRBV7-3; CDR3 DNA: TGTGCCAGCAGCTCCGACCGGGACCCTTTCTACGAGCAGTACTTC; CDR3 protein: CASSSDRDPFYEQYF